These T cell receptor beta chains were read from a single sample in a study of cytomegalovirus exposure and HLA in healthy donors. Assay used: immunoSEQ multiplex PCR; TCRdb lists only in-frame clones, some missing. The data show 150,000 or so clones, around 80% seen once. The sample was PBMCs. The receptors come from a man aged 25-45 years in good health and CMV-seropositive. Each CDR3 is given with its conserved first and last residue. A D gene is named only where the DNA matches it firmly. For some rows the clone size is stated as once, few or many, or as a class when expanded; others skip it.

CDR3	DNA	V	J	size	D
CASSRGTGEGYTF	TGTGCCAGCAGCCGCGGGACAGGGGAGGGCTACACCTTC	TRBV6-5	TRBJ1-2	NA	TRBD1
CASSPGQGPNQPQHF	TGTGCCAGCTCACCCGGACAGGGTCCGAATCAGCCCCAGCATTTT	TRBV18	TRBJ1-5	NA	TRBD1
CASSLWGGSNQPQHF	TGTGCCAGCAGTTTATGGGGGGGTAGCAATCAGCCCCAGCATTTT	TRBV28	TRBJ1-5	NA	NA
CASSLNGAQETQYF	TGTGCCAGCAGCTTAAACGGAGCTCAAGAGACCCAGTACTTC	TRBV7-9	TRBJ2-5	NA	NA
CASSLAGLAGVDEQYF	TGCGCCAGCAGCTTGGCGGGACTAGCGGGAGTAGACGAGCAGTACTTC	TRBV5-1	TRBJ2-7	few	TRBD2
CASSRDRGSYNEQFF	TGTGCCAGCAGCCGGGACAGGGGCTCCTACAATGAGCAGTTCTTC	TRBV5-4	TRBJ2-1	NA	TRBD1
CASSVGQGAAEQYF	TGTGCCAGCAGCGTAGGACAGGGGGCGGCCGAGCAGTACTTC	TRBV9	TRBJ2-7	NA	TRBD1
CASSRTGGTDTQYF	TGTGCCAGCAGTCGGACAGGGGGCACAGATACGCAGTATTTT	TRBV27	TRBJ2-3	NA	TRBD1
CASSLDAGVTETQYF	TGTGCCAGCAGCTTAGATGCGGGAGTCACAGAGACCCAGTACTTC	TRBV7-8	TRBJ2-5	NA	TRBD2
CASSRSSSGNTIYF	TGTGCCAGCAGTCGGAGCAGCTCTGGAAACACCATATATTTT	TRBV28	TRBJ1-3	once	NA
CASSQGYGEETQYF	TGTGCCAGCAGCCAAGGATACGGTGAAGAGACCCAGTACTTC	TRBV4-2	TRBJ2-5	NA	NA
CAGQDGQNTEAFF	TGTGCCGGGCAGGATGGTCAGAACACTGAAGCTTTCTTT	TRBV6-6	TRBJ1-1	NA	NA
CASKAERGSYEQYF	TGTGCCAGCAAAGCCGAAAGGGGATCCTACGAGCAGTACTTC	TRBV27	TRBJ2-7	once	NA
CASSTGGETQYF	TGTGCCAGCAGTACAGGGGGAGAGACCCAGTACTTC	TRBV27	TRBJ2-5	NA	TRBD1
CASRGGQGCSNQPQHF	TGTGCCAGCAGGGGAGGACAGGGGTGTAGCAATCAGCCCCAGCATTTT	TRBV6-4	TRBJ1-5	NA	TRBD1
CASSLVAGGQETQYF	TGTGCCAGCAGCTTGGTTGCGGGGGGCCAAGAGACCCAGTACTTC	TRBV5-4	TRBJ2-5	NA	TRBD2
CASSYWTSGRSGEQYF	TGTGCCAGCAGTTACTGGACTAGCGGGAGAAGCGGCGAGCAGTACTTC	TRBV6-5	TRBJ2-7	NA	TRBD2
CASAAPGGDSSYEQYF	TGTGCCAGCGCAGCCCCCGGGGGAGACAGCTCCTACGAGCAGTACTTC	TRBV6-6	TRBJ2-7	NA	NA
CASSLEVAGAVDNEQFF	TGTGCCAGCTCACTGGAAGTAGCGGGAGCCGTAGACAATGAGCAGTTCTTC	TRBV18	TRBJ2-1	NA	TRBD2
CAWSALDEQYF	TGTGCCTGGAGTGCATTAGACGAGCAGTACTTC	TRBV30	TRBJ2-7	NA	NA
CASSSTSGSYNEQFF	TGTGCCAGCAGTTCTACTAGCGGATCCTACAATGAGCAGTTCTTC	TRBV9	TRBJ2-1	NA	TRBD2
CASSLDRHEQYF	TGTGCCAGCAGCTTAGACAGGCACGAGCAGTACTTC	TRBV7-9	TRBJ2-7	NA	NA
CASSQTGVGSSTGELFF	TGCGCCAGCAGCCAGACGGGGGTCGGGAGCTCGACCGGGGAGCTGTTTTTT	TRBV4-1	TRBJ2-2	few	NA
CASTFPPQPQHF	TGTGCCAGCACCTTCCCCCCGCAGCCCCAGCATTTT	TRBV28	TRBJ1-5	NA	NA
CASSPQGDASTDTQYF	TGTGCCAGCTCACCACAGGGAGACGCTAGCACAGATACGCAGTATTTT	TRBV18	TRBJ2-3	NA	NA
CATSRDRGGSYEQYF	TGTGCCACCAGCAGAGATAGGGGGGGCTCCTACGAGCAGTACTTC	TRBV15	TRBJ2-7	NA	NA
CASSARFAYNEQFF	TGTGCCAGCAGCGCCAGGTTTGCATACAATGAGCAGTTCTTC	TRBV9	TRBJ2-1	NA	NA
CASSTGTSGRDTQYF	TGTGCCAGCAGTACGGGGACTAGCGGGAGAGATACGCAGTATTTT	TRBV27	TRBJ2-3	NA	TRBD2
CASSYNREAYEQYF	TGTGCCAGCAGTTATAACAGGGAAGCCTACGAGCAGTACTTC	TRBV6-5	TRBJ2-7	NA	NA
CASRRQDRTGELFF	TGTGCCAGCAGGAGACAGGATCGCACCGGGGAGCTGTTTTTT	TRBV6-5	TRBJ2-2	NA	NA
CASSLLGQGTNEKLFF	TGTGCCAGCAGTCTCCTCGGACAGGGAACTAATGAAAAACTGTTTTTT	TRBV28	TRBJ1-4	NA	TRBD1
CASSGTGYIEAFF	TGTGCCAGCAGCGGGACAGGTTATATTGAAGCTTTCTTT	TRBV5-6	TRBJ1-1	NA	TRBD1
CASSLGQVETETQYF	TGTGCTAGCAGCTTAGGGCAGGTGGAAACGGAGACCCAGTACTTC	TRBV7-7	TRBJ2-5	NA	NA
CASSFARRSAYEQYF	TGCGCCAGCAGCTTCGCTCGGCGCAGCGCCTACGAGCAGTACTTC	TRBV5-1	TRBJ2-7	NA	NA
CASSPRQGGRSGANVLTF	TGTGCCAGCTCACCACGACAGGGGGGCCGGTCTGGGGCCAACGTCCTGACTTTC	TRBV18	TRBJ2-6	NA	TRBD1
CASSRTGFNEQFF	TGTGCCAGCAGTAGGACAGGTTTCAATGAGCAGTTCTTC	TRBV6-5	TRBJ2-1	NA	TRBD1
CASSPLQSGAEAFF	TGCGCCAGCAGCCCCTTACAGAGCGGCGCTGAAGCTTTCTTT	TRBV4-1	TRBJ1-1	few	NA
CASSPSGSRLNEQYF	TGTGCCAGCAGTCCCAGCGGGAGCCGTCTTAACGAGCAGTACTTC	TRBV7-2	TRBJ2-7	NA	TRBD2
CASSFRAAGSSYEQYF	TGTGCCAGCAGCTTTCGTGCGGCCGGAAGCTCCTACGAGCAGTACTTC	TRBV7-6	TRBJ2-7	NA	NA
CASSRQGLSTDTQYF	TGTGCCAGCAGCAGACAGGGACTTAGCACAGATACGCAGTATTTT	TRBV7-3	TRBJ2-3	NA	NA
CASSLWANQPQHF	TGTGCCAGCAGTTTATGGGCCAATCAGCCCCAGCATTTT	TRBV27	TRBJ1-5	NA	NA
CASSGALSGISYEQYF	TGTGCCAGCAGTGGCGCGCTCAGCGGAATTTCCTACGAGCAGTACTTC	TRBV28	TRBJ2-7	NA	NA
CASSLVSGGGSIYEQYF	TGCGCCAGCAGCTTGGTATCTGGGGGAGGAAGTATCTACGAGCAGTACTTC	TRBV5-1	TRBJ2-7	NA	NA
CASSVALAGTDTQYF	TGTGCCAGCAGCGTAGCACTAGCGGGCACAGATACGCAGTATTTT	TRBV9	TRBJ2-3	NA	TRBD2
CASSRDPGQTYEQYF	TGTGCCAGCAGCCGAGATCCGGGACAGACCTACGAGCAGTACTTC	TRBV4-2	TRBJ2-7	NA	TRBD1
CASSLEQQETQYF	TGCGCCAGCAGCTTGGAACAACAAGAGACCCAGTACTTC	TRBV5-1	TRBJ2-5	NA	NA
CASSPLNLLAGELDEQFF	TGTGCCAGCAGCCCCCTAAATTTACTAGCGGGAGAATTGGATGAGCAGTTCTTC	TRBV5-4	TRBJ2-1	NA	TRBD2
CSGTYNEQFF	TGCAGCGGTACCTACAATGAGCAGTTCTTC	TRBV29-1	TRBJ2-1	NA	NA
CASSQAGRSYEQYF	TGTGCCAGCAGCCAGGCAGGGCGCTCCTACGAGCAGTACTTC	TRBV7-2	TRBJ2-7	NA	NA
CASSYAAEYTNEQFF	TGTGCCAGCAGCTACGCGGCCGAATACACCAATGAGCAGTTCTTC	TRBV7-6	TRBJ2-1	NA	NA
CASGNSIGASGSGAYNEQFF	TGTGCTAGTGGCAACTCCATTGGGGCTAGCGGGAGTGGTGCCTACAATGAGCAGTTCTTC	TRBV12-5	TRBJ2-1	few	TRBD2
CASSPRGTNTEAFF	TGTGCCAGCAGCCCCAGGGGCACGAACACTGAAGCTTTCTTT	TRBV7-8	TRBJ1-1	NA	NA
CAGRTGGAYTEAFF	TGTGCCGGAAGGACAGGGGGCGCGTACACTGAAGCTTTCTTT	TRBV6-1	TRBJ1-1	few	TRBD1
CASSRTGENNEQFF	TGTGCCAGCAGTCGGACAGGGGAAAACAATGAGCAGTTCTTC	TRBV28	TRBJ2-1	NA	TRBD1
CASRLQALNTEAFF	TGTGCCAGCAGATTACAGGCCCTGAACACTGAAGCTTTCTTT	TRBV7-2	TRBJ1-1	NA	NA